The 3 T cell receptor beta chains in this list originate from one sample, sequenced in a study of cytomegalovirus exposure and HLA in healthy donors. The PCR was carried out with 60 Vbeta primers and 13 Jbeta primers. Libraries were prepared by immunoSEQ multiplex PCR; TCRdb keeps only in-frame clonotypes and omits some of them. The table includes 150,000 to 200,000 clones, 65% to 80% detected once. Sequencing used PBMCs. Receptors were obtained from a woman aged 40-49 years in good health and CMV-seropositive.

The chain uses TRBV28 and TRBJ2-1; 13 bases align to TRBD2. The CDR3 loop spans 16 amino acids. Germline CDR1 reads MDHEN; CDR2 reads SYDVKM. With V trimmed by 1 base and J by 5 bases, 2 bases remained unmatched. The CDR3 DNA follows: TGTGCCAGCAGTTTATTACTAGCGGGGGGGGACAATGAGCAGTTCTTC. Its translation is CASSLLLAGGDNEQFF.

This clone was counted between two and nine times. The chain couples TRBV7-2 to TRBJ1-6; 11 bases map to TRBD1. V lost 5 bases, J lost 9 bases, and 3 bases stayed unmatched. The CDR3 is 14 residues long. CDR1 is SGHTA and CDR2 is FQGNSA in the germline V gene. The CDR3 is CASSPDRGPSPLHF. The CDR3 DNA reads as TGTGCCAGCAGCCCGGACAGGGGGCCTTCACCCCTCCACTTT. The whole variable domain, filled in from reference TRBV7-2 and TRBJ1-6, reads GAGVSQSPSNKVTEKGKDVELRCDPISGHTALYWYRQSLGQGLEFLIYFQGNSAPDKSGLPSDRFSAERTGGSVSTLTIQRTQQEDSAVYLCASSPDRGPSPLHFGNGTRLTVT.

The CDR3 nucleotides are TGTGCCAGCAGCTTACAAGCGGGATCCAACTCTGGAAACACCATATATTTT. It translates to CASSLQAGSNSGNTIYF. The genes are TRBV7-2 and TRBJ1-3; D gene uncertain. V shed 2 bases and J shed 0 bases, with 14 bases lying between them. The germline gives CDR1 SGHTA, CDR2 FQGNSA. The CDR3 consists of 17 residues. The whole variable domain, filled in from reference TRBV7-2 and TRBJ1-3, reads GAGVSQSPSNKVTEKGKDVELRCDPISGHTALYWYRQSLGQGLEFLIYFQGNSAPDKSGLPSDRFSAERTGGSVSTLTIQRTQQEDSAVYLCASSLQAGSNSGNTIYFGEGSWLTVV.